This TCR beta chain was captured by sequencing in a study of T cell responses to AZD1222 COVID-19 vaccine. Trimming cost V 5 bases and J 1 base; bases outside gene matches: 2. Germline CDR1 reads SGHVS; CDR2 reads FNYEAQ. The CDR3 is 14 amino acids. The data were produced by immunoSEQ multiplex PCR, yet TCRdb's version contains in-frame clones alone and is incomplete. In the table there are fewer than 200,000 clones, 80% to 90% of which are singletons. The sequenced sample was peripheral blood, obtained 28 days after the second AZD1222 dose. The receptor was derived from an adult who received the AZD1222 COVID-19 vaccine. The V call is TRBV7-6, the J call TRBJ1-5, with 7 positions matching TRBD1. Here the CDR3 DNA reads TGTGCCAGCAGCCCGACAGGGAGCAATCAGCCCCAGCATTTT. The encoded protein is CASSPTGSNQPQHF.